These 10 T cell receptor beta chains were all obtained from the same sample, sequenced in a study of CD8 T cells in ankylosing spondylitis. TCRdb reanalysed the 5' RACE reads using MiXCR and keeps one entry per CDR3 protein. The sample includes about 130,000 distinct CDR3 sequences, roughly 13% of them seen just once. Sequencing was done on a sample of blood, either unsorted or a sorted T cell fraction (not recorded which). Receptors were obtained from a female donor with ankylosing spondylitis or in good health (not recorded which).

The rearrangement joins TRBV12-3 or TRBV12-4 to TRBJ1-1; no clear D. This CDR3 is 13 amino acids long. The V end was cut by 6 bases, the J end by 6 bases, with 14 bases between. The CDR3 DNA reads as TGTGCCAGCAGCAACATAATAATTTCTGAAGCTTTCTTT. It specifies CASSNIIISEAFF.

This clonotype was observed many times. V gene TRBV9 combines with J gene TRBJ2-2; 9 bases align to TRBD2. CDR3 size: 17 residues. The junction had 12 bases not matched to a gene; V was cut back by 2 bases and J by 7 bases. CDR1 is SGDLS, CDR2 YYNGEE, per germline. CDR3 sequence reads: CASSVRYGGGAGGELFF. The DNA for the CDR3 is TGTGCCAGCAGCGTTCGTTACGGCGGGGGGGCTGGCGGGGAGCTGTTTTTT.

This clonotype was observed many times. The V gene is TRBV6-4, the J gene TRBJ2-5; D is uncertain. Trimming took 6 bases from V and 2 from J, leaving 22 bases between them. Per the germline V gene, CDR1 is MRHNA and CDR2 is SNTAGT. This CDR3 is 17 amino acids long. The CDR3 protein is CASSGEIAGNPQETQYF. In nucleotides, the CDR3 is TGTGCCAGCAGCGGAGAAATCGCTGGAAACCCACAAGAGACCCAGTACTTC.

This clonotype was counted at least ten times. This chain uses TRBV20-1 with TRBJ2-7; 12 nucleotides match TRBD2. Trimming removed 1 base from V and 2 bases from J; junction bases left unmatched: 3. The CDR3 runs to 15 residues. From germline, CDR1 is DFQATT and CDR2 SNEGSKA (reference sequence). CDR3 residues: CSARGGLAGAYEQYF. Written as DNA, the CDR3 is TGCAGTGCTAGAGGGGGACTAGCGGGTGCCTACGAGCAGTACTTC.

This clonotype came up many times. This sequence joins TRBV5-1 and TRBJ2-7; weak D call: TRBD1 (6 bases). V was trimmed by 4 bases and J by 1 base, leaving 9 bases between them. Germline CDR1 reads SGHRS; CDR2 reads YFSETQ. The CDR3 covers 13 residues. In DNA, the CDR3 is TGCGCCAGCAGCGAGACAGGATCCTACGAGCAGTACTTC. This translates into CASSETGSYEQYF.

This clonotype was detected ten times or more. The gene calls are TRBV5-1 and TRBJ2-3; 10 bases match TRBD2. This CDR3 has 15 amino acids. V trimming: 1 base; J trimming: 5 bases; junction bases outside the gene matches: 4. CDR1 and CDR2 (germline): SGHRS, YFSETQ. CDR3 region: CASSLTSGVKDTQYF. The CDR3 coding sequence is TGCGCCAGCAGCTTGACTAGCGGGGTGAAAGATACGCAGTATTTT.

This clonotype appeared many times. The genes are TRBV5-5 and TRBJ1-2; 7 positions agree with TRBD1. The J segment lost 1 base and the V segment lost 3 bases, leaving 3 bases of the junction unmatched. The germline gives CDR1 SGHKS, CDR2 YYEKEE (reference sequence). CDR3 length equals 14 residues. The DNA for the CDR3 is TGTGCCAGCAGCTCGGGACAGTATAACTATGGCTACACCTTC. Translation gives CASSSGQYNYGYTF. The variable domain in full, with the rest retrieved from reference TRBV5-5 and TRBJ1-2, is DAGVTQSPTHLIKTRGQQVTLRCSPISGHKSVSWYQQVLGQGPQFIFQYYEKEERGRGNFPDRFSARQFPNYSSELNVNALLLGDSALYLCASSSGQYNYGYTFGSGTRLTVV.

The J gene is TRBJ1-5, the V gene TRBV7-2; TRBD1 matches at 9 bases. The V gene end was trimmed by 5 bases and the J gene end by 4 bases; junction bases not matched to a gene: 9. Germline CDR1 and CDR2: SGHTA and FQGNSA. The CDR3 covers 16 residues. CDR3 residues: CASSPLVGQGNQPQHF. DNA of the CDR3: TGTGCCAGCAGCCCTCTTGTTGGACAGGGGAATCAGCCCCAGCATTTT. The whole variable domain, filled in from reference TRBV7-2 and TRBJ1-5, reads GAGVSQSPSNKVTEKGKDVELRCDPISGHTALYWYRQSLGQGLEFLIYFQGNSAPDKSGLPSDRFSAERTGGSVSTLTIQRTQQEDSAVYLCASSPLVGQGNQPQHFGDGTRLSIL.

This clonotype was observed many times. This chain uses TRBV7-2 with TRBJ1-1; tentatively, D is TRBD1 (5 bases). Trimming left V 3 bases short and J 0 bases short, with 17 bases between. Looked up from germline, CDR1 is SGHTA and CDR2 is FQGNSA. The CDR3 totals 17 residues. The CDR3 DNA reads TGTGCCAGCAGCTTTCGGGTGGGACGGAACATGAACACTGAAGCTTTCTTT. Translated: CASSFRVGRNMNTEAFF.

Only a few counts were recorded for this clonotype. The chain has TRBV15 and TRBJ2-3; D possibly corresponds to TRBD2 (5 bases). V was shortened by 0 bases and J by 3 bases, with 19 bases between the two germline ends. The CDR3 has 18 amino acids. The germline V gene encodes CDR1 LNHNV and CDR2 YYDKDF (reference sequence). Here the CDR3 reads CATSRDYSSEGRTDTQYF. The CDR3, as DNA: TGTGCCACCAGCAGAGATTATTCCTCAGAGGGAAGGACAGATACGCAGTATTTT.